The present TCR beta chain was sequenced within a study of blood T cell repertoires in COVID-19. On the study more broadly: Acute and convalescent COVID-19 samples came from the United States, Italy and Spain.

Study members were between roughly 18 and 89 years old and lived in 25 or so US regions. Authors' analysis steps: Nucleated cell counts were estimated from reference gene primer amplification. Produced via immunoSEQ multiplex PCR; TCRdb's table is partial and in-frame only. V, J and clone size derive from that table, while D and trimming were established from the DNA sequence. The repertoire holds about 310,000 clones, with roughly 90% as singletons. CDR1 is LNHNV, CDR2 YYDKDF, per germline (reference sequence). The junction had 9 bases not matched to a gene; V was cut back by 2 bases and J by 3 bases. The CDR3 spans 17 residues.

V gene TRBV15 combines with J gene TRBJ2-7; 11 bases fit TRBD1. Sequenced input: PBMCs or T cells enriched from blood (not recorded which). The source is a woman aged 18-35 years with acute COVID-19. CDR3 coding DNA: TGTGCCACCAGCAGATCAATGACCGGGACAGGGGGCTACGAGCAGTACTTC. Its protein is CATSRSMTGTGGYEQYF.